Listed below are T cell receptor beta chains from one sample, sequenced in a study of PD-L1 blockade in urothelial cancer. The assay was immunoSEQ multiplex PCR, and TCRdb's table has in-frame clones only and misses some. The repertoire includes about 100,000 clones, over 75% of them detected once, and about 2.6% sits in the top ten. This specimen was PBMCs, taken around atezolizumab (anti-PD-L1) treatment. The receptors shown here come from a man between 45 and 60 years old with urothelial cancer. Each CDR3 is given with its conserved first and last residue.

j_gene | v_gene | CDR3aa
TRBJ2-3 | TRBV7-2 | CASSSSFSADTQYF
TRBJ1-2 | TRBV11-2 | CASSLVWGQGLSNYGYTF
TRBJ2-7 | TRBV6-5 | CASSLSGGPYEQYF
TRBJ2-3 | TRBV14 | CASSQDFTDTQYF
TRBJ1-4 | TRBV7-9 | CASKGTANEKLFF
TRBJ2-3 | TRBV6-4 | CASSEMGIAGVFGADTQYF
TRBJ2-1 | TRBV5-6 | CASSLTSGSLNEQFF
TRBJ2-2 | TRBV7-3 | CASSRDRGSGELFF
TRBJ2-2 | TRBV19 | CASSISLAGGPSSFVKPGELFF
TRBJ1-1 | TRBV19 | CASTLLTQMNTEAFF
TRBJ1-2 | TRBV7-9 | CASTLGGNYGYTF
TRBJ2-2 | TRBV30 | CAWSARVSGELFF
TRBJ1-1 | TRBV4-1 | CASSQEPSVAEAFF
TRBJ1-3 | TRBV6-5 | CASSLGQGYGNTIYF
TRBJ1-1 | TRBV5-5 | CASSWEGGTNTEAFF
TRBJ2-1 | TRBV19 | CASSGRYEQFF
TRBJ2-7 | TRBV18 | CASSQTAVQNEQYF
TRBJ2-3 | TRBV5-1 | CASSRLPGQKLADTQYF
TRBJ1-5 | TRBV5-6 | CASSLGGGTQHF
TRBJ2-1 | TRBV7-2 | CASSFSGTSYNEQFF
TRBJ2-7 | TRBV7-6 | CASSSEGRGGEQYF
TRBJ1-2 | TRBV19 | CASSAGTGSVNYGYTF
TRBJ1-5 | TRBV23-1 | CPGGSNQPQHF
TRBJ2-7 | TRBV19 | CASSQGGLFKEQYF
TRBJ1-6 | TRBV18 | CASSPGTGHNSPLHF
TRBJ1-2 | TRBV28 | CASSQAGGARGYTF
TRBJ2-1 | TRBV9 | CASSGGWGSSYNEQFF
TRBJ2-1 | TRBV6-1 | CASTGFSSYNEQFF
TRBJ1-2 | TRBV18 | CASSQRTNRDGYTF
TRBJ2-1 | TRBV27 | CASRRAGVSYNEQFF
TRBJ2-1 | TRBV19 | CASSIVGQGVHEQFF
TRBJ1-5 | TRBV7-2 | CASNSGGQPQHF
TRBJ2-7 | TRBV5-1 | CASSFGPAFDRTHEQYF
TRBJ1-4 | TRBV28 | CASSFPTGGSEKLFF
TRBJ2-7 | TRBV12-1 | CASSAGLAGGLYEQYF
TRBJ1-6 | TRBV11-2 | CASSLVRSGNYNSPLHF
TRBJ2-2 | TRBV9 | CASSQTGKLGGELFF
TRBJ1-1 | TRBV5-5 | CASSLGQGWDTEAFF
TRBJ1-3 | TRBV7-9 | CASSRGGSGNTIYF
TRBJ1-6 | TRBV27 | CASSFGQINSPLHF
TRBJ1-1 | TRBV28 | CASSSGGGGREAFF
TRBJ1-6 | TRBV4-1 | CASSQDSPRSESSYNSPLHF
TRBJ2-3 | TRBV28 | CASVKAGLDTQYF
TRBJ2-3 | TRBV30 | CAWSKPGFTDTQYF
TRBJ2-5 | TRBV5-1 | CASSTGQWQETQYF
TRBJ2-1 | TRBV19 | CASSMKGLAGARSSYNEQFF
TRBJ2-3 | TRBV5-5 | CASSSDEKRADTQYF
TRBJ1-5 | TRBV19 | CASSIEGVGQPQHF
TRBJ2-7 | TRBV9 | CASAGTHRGYEQYF
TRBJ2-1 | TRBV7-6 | CASSQVNNEQFF
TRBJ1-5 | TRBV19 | CASSMAPGQPQHF
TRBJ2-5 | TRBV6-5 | CASRDDRGRGTQYF
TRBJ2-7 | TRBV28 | CASSFWGRQGGRYYEQYF